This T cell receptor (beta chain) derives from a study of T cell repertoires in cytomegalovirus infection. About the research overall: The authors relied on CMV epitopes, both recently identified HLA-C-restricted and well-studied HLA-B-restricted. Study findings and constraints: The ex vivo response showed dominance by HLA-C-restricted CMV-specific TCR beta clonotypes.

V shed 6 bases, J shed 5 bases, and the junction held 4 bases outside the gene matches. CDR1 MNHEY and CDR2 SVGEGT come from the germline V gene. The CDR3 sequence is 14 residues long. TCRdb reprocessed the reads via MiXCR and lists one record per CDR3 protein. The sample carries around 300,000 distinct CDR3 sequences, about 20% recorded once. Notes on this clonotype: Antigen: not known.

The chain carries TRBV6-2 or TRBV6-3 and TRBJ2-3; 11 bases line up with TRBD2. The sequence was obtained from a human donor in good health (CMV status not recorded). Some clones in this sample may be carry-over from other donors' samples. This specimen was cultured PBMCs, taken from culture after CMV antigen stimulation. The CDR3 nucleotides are TGTGCCAGCAGCCTACTAGCGGGAGAAGATACGCAGTATTTT. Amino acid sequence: CASSLLAGEDTQYF.